What follows describes a single TCR beta chain. V was trimmed by 0 bases and J by 8 bases, leaving 8 bases between them. CDR3 size: 12 residues. In germline, CDR1 is DFQATT, CDR2 SNEGSKA (reference sequence). These data come from a study of CD8+CD57+ T cells in acquired aplastic anemia. The sequenced patients had an expansion of CD8+CD57+ cells seen by flow cytometry. Genomic DNA acted as the template from which TCR beta VDJ combination and CDR3 sequence profiling were carried out. MiXCR was run by TCRdb on the reads, yielding one entry per CDR3 protein. The sample includes some 150,000 distinct CDR3 sequences, about two thirds seen only once; the top ten take 40% to 55%.

V and J are TRBV20-1 and TRBJ2-1; no clear D. This TCR derives from a human donor with aplastic anemia. Input material: sorted CD4+, CD8+, or CD8+CD57+ T cells (not recorded which) from PBMCs. The DNA for the CDR3 is TGCAGTGCTAGAGACCTCGGTCATGAGCAGTTCTTC. Protein product: CSARDLGHEQFF.